What follows are 2 T cell receptor beta chains derived from one specimen sequenced in a study of vaccination and CD4 T cells after COVID-19. As to treatment: roughly ten-day PBMC culture with coronavirus spike peptide pools or control peptides (ViraFEST assay). These receptors' antigens are unknown. The Oncomine TCR Beta short-read assay was applied to DNA of cultured CD4+ T cells. TCRdb called the PCR reads again in MiXCR, with one record for every CDR3 protein. Among around 15,000 distinct CDR3 sequences, about 50% were seen once, and the ten largest hold around 11%. Sequenced sample: CD4+ T cells from blood, cultured in vitro. The source is a human donor who had recovered from COVID-19.

The V gene is TRBV6-1, the J gene TRBJ2-7; D is possibly TRBD1 or TRBD2 (5 bases each). The V end was cut by 5 bases, the J end by 1 base, with 15 bases between. This CDR3 contains 15 residues. CDR1 and CDR2 (germline): MNHNS, SASEGT. The DNA of the CDR3 is TGTGCCAGCAGTACAAAATCCGGGACGTCCTACGAGCAGTACTTC. It specifies CASSTKSGTSYEQYF.

The chain employs TRBV6-1 and TRBJ1-4; D gene ambiguous. The CDR3 extends over 12 amino acids. Trimming left V 6 bases short and J 0 bases short, with 2 bases between. Germline V gene data show CDR1 as MNHNS and CDR2 as SASEGT. CDR3 in amino acids: CASRSTNEKLFF. The CDR3 DNA follows: TGTGCCAGCAGGTCAACTAATGAAAAACTGTTTTTT.